The rows below give T cell receptor beta chains drawn from one sample of a study of control samples from healthy donors and cancer patients. Some clones are missing from TCRdb's copy, which holds only in-frame ones; the method was immunoSEQ multiplex PCR. The profile covers about 150,000 clones, with about 89% appearing a single time and 4.9% taken by the ten largest. Source material: blood. Receptors were obtained from a man aged 25 to 40 in good health. Each CDR3 is given with its conserved first and last residue. Size is omitted from some rows. Given values are once, few, many or a class for expanded clones.

clone size | J gene | V gene | CDR3 protein
- | TRBJ2-5 | TRBV12-2 | CASRRALAVQETQYF
- | TRBJ1-3 | TRBV12-3/TRBV12-4 | CASRRQGGNTIYF
- | TRBJ1-1 | TRBV10-3 | CAIKGGTEAFF
medium-sized | TRBJ1-3 | TRBV11-2 | CASSLDGNTIYF
- | TRBJ1-4 | TRBV18 | CASSPVGGNEKLFF
- | TRBJ2-7 | TRBV5-4 | CASSLVPGYFYEQYF
- | TRBJ1-3 | TRBV11-2 | CASSLGYSSGNTIYF
- | TRBJ2-7 | TRBV12-3/TRBV12-4 | CASGESYEQYF
- | TRBJ2-5 | TRBV5-4 | CASSLGTEQETQYF
- | TRBJ1-4 | TRBV3-1/TRBV3-2 | CASSLRANEKLFF
- | TRBJ2-7 | TRBV5-1 | CASSHGSGGQPYEQYF
few | TRBJ1-1 | TRBV25-1 | CASSSPSGGTEAFF
- | TRBJ2-5 | TRBV20-1 | CSASQGGGSTETQYF
- | TRBJ2-2 | TRBV9 | CASSVSSPSALGELFF
- | TRBJ2-5 | TRBV6-1 | CASSEAGDQQETQYF